These 8 T cell receptor beta chains came from one sample sequenced in a study of cytomegalovirus exposure and HLA in healthy donors. Primers included in the PCR were 60 Vbeta and 13 Jbeta primers. Sequencing was performed with immunoSEQ multiplex PCR; in TCRdb, only in-frame clones are kept and a portion is missing. The data show some 150,000 clones, with around 70% seen just once and around 2.3% held by the top ten. Sequenced: PBMCs. These TCRs come from a man aged 25-45 years in good health and CMV-seronegative.

The rearrangement uses TRBV7-2 and TRBJ2-3, with D unclear. Germline V lookup: CDR1 SGHTA, CDR2 FQGNSA. V gave up 2 bases and J gave up 7 bases, with 4 bases separating them. The length of the CDR3 is 11 residues. The CDR3 reads CASSLSYTQYF. CDR3 DNA: TGTGCCAGCAGCTTATCGTATACGCAGTATTTT. Full variable domain (remainder filled in from reference TRBV7-2 and TRBJ2-3): GAGVSQSPSNKVTEKGKDVELRCDPISGHTALYWYRQSLGQGLEFLIYFQGNSAPDKSGLPSDRFSAERTGGSVSTLTIQRTQQEDSAVYLCASSLSYTQYFGPGTRLTVL.

The chain couples TRBV29-1 to TRBJ1-1, with a possible D match to TRBD1 (5 bases). The CDR3 runs to 13 residues. V was pared by 4 bases and J by 3 bases, with 12 bases between. CDR1 is SQVTM, CDR2 ANQGSEA, per germline. This CDR3 is CSVVQVSDTEAFF. In DNA form, the CDR3 reads TGCAGCGTTGTACAGGTATCGGACACTGAAGCTTTCTTT.

This clone was seen only a few times. The V gene is TRBV7-2, the J gene TRBJ2-5, with 8 bases identical to TRBD1. The CDR3 has 16 residues. Germline CDR1 SGHTA, CDR2 FQGNSA. Trimming removed 1 base from V and 3 bases from J; junction bases left unmatched: 7. The CDR3 DNA reads TGTGCCAGCAGCTTAGTGCATGGGACAGGAGAAGAGACCCAGTACTTC. It encodes CASSLVHGTGEETQYF. The complete variable domain, with remaining parts taken from reference TRBV7-2 and TRBJ2-5, reads GAGVSQSPSNKVTEKGKDVELRCDPISGHTALYWYRQSLGQGLEFLIYFQGNSAPDKSGLPSDRFSAERTGGSVSTLTIQRTQQEDSAVYLCASSLVHGTGEETQYFGPGTRLLVL.

This clone was detected only a few times. The chain has TRBV10-3 and TRBJ2-3; possibly TRBD1 for D (6 bases). The CDR3 extends over 13 amino acids. Germline V gene data show CDR1 as ENHRY and CDR2 as SYGVKD. Trimming pared 5 bases from V and 4 bases from J, leaving 10 bases between. CDR3 nucleotide sequence: TGTGCCATCAGTACAGGGAGCGCAGATACGCAGTATTTT. Translation: CAISTGSADTQYF.

This chain links TRBV7-3 with TRBJ2-1; D is possibly TRBD2 (6 bases). Germline-derived CDR1 and CDR2 are SGHTA and FQGTGA. The length of the CDR3 is 14 residues. The germline V and J ends were trimmed by 4 bases and 6 bases, with 13 bases remaining between them. The CDR3, as DNA: TGTGCCAGCAGCTGGGGGGTGGGGGGCAATGAGCAGTTCTTC. Its translation is CASSWGVGGNEQFF.

The gene calls are TRBV10-3 and TRBJ2-1; 7 nucleotides match TRBD2. The CDR3 contains 15 residues. J gave up 1 base and V 10 bases, and 10 bases lay outside the gene matches. Germline V gives CDR1 ENHRY, CDR2 SYGVKD. The CDR3 nucleotides are TGTGCCACCACCCTGGGCGGGGGATCCTACAATGAGCAGTTCTTC. Protein sequence: CATTLGGGSYNEQFF.

The genes are TRBV19 and TRBJ2-7, with 9 bases that match TRBD1. The CDR3 is made up of 18 amino acids. Trimming at V came to 6 bases and at J to 2 bases, leaving 17 bases not matched to a gene. CDR1 is LNHDA and CDR2 is SQIVND in the germline V gene (reference sequence). CDR3 coding DNA: TGTGCCAGTAGCCCCGGGACAGGGACCCCTCGGGGGCCCTACGAGCAGTACTTC. Its protein is CASSPGTGTPRGPYEQYF. Looking up the rest from reference TRBV19 and TRBJ2-7 gives the full variable domain: DGGITQSPKYLFRKEGQNVTLSCEQNLNHDAMYWYRQDPGQGLRLIYYSQIVNDFQKGDIAEGYSVSREKKESFPLTVTSAQKNPTAFYLCASSPGTGTPRGPYEQYFGPGTRLTVT.

The chain combines TRBV5-1 with TRBJ2-7; the match to TRBD2 covers 7 bases. This CDR3 region has 14 residues. J gave up 1 base and V 4 bases, and 5 bases lay outside the gene matches. The germline CDR1 and CDR2 sequences are SGHRS and YFSETQ. The DNA of the CDR3 is TGCGCCAGCAGCCGGGGGGAAAGATCCTACGAGCAGTACTTC. It translates to CASSRGERSYEQYF.